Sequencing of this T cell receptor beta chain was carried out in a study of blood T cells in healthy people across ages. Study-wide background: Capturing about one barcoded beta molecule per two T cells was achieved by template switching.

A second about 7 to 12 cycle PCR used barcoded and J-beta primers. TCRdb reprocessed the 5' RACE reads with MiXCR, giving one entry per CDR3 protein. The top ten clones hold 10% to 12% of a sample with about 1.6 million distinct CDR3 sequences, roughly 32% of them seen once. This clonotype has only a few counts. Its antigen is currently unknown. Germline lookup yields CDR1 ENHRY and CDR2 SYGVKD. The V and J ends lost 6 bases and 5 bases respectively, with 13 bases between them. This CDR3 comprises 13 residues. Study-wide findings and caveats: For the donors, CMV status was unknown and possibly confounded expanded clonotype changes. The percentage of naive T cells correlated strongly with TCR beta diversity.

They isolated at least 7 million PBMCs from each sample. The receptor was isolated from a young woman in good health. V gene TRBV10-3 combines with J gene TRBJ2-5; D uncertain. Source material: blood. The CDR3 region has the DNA TGTGCCATCAGCGGCGGTGGGATGGAGACCCAGTACTTC. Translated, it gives CAISGGGMETQYF.